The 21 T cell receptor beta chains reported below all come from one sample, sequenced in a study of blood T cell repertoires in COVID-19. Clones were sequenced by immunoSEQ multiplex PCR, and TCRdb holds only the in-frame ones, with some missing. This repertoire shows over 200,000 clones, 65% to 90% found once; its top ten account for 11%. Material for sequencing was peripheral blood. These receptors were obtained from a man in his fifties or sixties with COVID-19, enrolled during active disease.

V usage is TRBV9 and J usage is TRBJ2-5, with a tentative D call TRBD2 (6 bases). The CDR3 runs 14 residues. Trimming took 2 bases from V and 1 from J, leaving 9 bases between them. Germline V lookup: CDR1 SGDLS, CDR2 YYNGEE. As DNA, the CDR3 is TGTGCCAGCAGCGTGGACGGGAGCCAAGAGACCCAGTACTTC. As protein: CASSVDGSQETQYF.

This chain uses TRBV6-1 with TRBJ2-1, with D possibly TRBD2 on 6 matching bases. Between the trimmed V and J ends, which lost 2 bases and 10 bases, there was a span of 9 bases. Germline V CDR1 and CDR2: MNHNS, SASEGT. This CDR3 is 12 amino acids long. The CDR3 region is CASSERGREQFF. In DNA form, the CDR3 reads TGTGCCAGCAGTGAACGGGGGAGGGAGCAGTTCTTC.

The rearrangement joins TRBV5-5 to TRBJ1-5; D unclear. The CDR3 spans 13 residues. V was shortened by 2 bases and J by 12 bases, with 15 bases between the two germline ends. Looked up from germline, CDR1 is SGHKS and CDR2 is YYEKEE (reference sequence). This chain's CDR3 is CASSFALDQVQHF. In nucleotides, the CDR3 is TGTGCCAGCAGCTTCGCACTAGATCAGGTCCAGCATTTT.

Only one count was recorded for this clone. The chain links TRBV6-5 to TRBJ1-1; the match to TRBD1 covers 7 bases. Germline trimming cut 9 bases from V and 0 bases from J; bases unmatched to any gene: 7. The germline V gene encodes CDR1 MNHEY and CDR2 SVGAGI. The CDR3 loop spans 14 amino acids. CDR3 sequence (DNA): TGTGCCAGTATAAACAGGGGAATGAACACTGAAGCTTTCTTT. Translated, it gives CASINRGMNTEAFF.

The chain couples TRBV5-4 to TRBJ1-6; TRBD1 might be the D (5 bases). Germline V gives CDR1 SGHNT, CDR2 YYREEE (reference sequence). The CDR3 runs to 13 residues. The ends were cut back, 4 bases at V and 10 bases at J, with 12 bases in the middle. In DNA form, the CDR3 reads TGTGCCAGCAGCGCCCAAAGGGGCTCACCCCTCCACTTT. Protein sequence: CASSAQRGSPLHF.

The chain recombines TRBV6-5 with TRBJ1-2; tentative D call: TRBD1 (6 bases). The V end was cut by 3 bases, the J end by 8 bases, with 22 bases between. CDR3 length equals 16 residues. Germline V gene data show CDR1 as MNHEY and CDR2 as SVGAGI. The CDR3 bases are TGTGCCAGCAGTTATTCCCTTCCCGCGGGGGCTGGCGGCTACACCTTC. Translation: CASSYSLPAGAGGYTF.

The chain's CDR3 is CASSLGASTEAFF. For the CDR3, the DNA is TGTGCCAGCAGCCTTGGGGCTTCCACTGAAGCTTTCTTT. V and J are TRBV12-3 or TRBV12-4 and TRBJ1-1; D perhaps matches TRBD1 (5 bases). Deletions cut 6 bases from V and 4 bases from J, with 12 bases between. The CDR3 covers 13 residues.

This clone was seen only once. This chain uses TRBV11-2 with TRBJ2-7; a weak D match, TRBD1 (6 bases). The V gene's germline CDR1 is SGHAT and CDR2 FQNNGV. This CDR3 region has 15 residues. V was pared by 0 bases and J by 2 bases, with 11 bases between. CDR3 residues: CASSLDGQFPYEQYF. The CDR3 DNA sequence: TGTGCCAGCAGCTTAGATGGACAGTTTCCCTACGAGCAGTACTTC.

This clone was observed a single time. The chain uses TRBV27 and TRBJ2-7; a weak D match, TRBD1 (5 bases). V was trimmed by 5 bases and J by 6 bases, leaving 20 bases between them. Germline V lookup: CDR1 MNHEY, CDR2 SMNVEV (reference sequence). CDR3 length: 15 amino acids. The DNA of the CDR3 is TGTGCCAGCAGTGGCTACCAGGGTGCTCTAATCGAGCAGTACTTC. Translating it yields CASSGYQGALIEQYF.

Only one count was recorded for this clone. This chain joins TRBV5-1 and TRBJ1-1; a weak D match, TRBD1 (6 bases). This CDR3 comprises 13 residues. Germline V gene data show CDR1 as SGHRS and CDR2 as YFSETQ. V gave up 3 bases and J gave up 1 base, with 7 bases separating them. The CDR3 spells CASSWTANTEAFF. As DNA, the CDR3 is TGCGCCAGCAGCTGGACAGCGAACACTGAAGCTTTCTTT. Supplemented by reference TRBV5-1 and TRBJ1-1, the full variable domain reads KAGVTQTPRYLIKTRGQQVTLSCSPISGHRSVSWYQQTPGQGLQFLFEYFSETQRNKGNFPGRFSGRQFSNSRSEMNVSTLELGDSALYLCASSWTANTEAFFGQGTRLTVV.

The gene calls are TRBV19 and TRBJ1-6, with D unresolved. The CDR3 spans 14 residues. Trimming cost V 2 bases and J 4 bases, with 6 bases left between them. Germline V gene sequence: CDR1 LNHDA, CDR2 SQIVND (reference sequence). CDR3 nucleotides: TGTGCCAGTAGTATAAATCATTATAATTCACCCCTCCACTTT. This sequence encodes CASSINHYNSPLHF.

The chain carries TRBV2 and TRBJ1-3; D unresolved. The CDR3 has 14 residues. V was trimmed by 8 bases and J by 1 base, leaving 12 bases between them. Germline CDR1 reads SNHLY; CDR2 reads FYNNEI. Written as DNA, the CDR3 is TGTGCCAGCGAATTGAGGAATTCTGGAAACACCATATATTTT. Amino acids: CASELRNSGNTIYF. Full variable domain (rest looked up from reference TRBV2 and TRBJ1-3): EPEVTQTPSHQVTQMGQEVILRCVPISNHLYFYWYRQILGQKVEFLVSFYNNEISEKSEIFDDQFSVERPDGSNFTLKIRSTKLEDSAMYFCASELRNSGNTIYFGEGSWLTVV.

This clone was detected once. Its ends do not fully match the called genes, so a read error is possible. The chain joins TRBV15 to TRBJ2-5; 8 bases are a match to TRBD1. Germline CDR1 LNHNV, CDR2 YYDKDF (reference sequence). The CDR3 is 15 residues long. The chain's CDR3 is CAASSSPDRAETQYF. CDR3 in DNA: TGTGCCGCCAGCAGTTCCCCGGACAGGGCTGAGACCCAGTACTTC.

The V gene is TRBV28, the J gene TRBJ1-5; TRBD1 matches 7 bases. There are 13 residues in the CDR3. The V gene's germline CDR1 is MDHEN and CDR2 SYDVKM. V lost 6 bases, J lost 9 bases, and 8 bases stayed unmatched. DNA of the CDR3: TGTGCCAGCAGAAATAGGGGGCCATGGCCCCAGCATTTT. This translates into CASRNRGPWPQHF.

The CDR3 nucleotides are TGTGCCAGTATTTACACAGGGGGCTCCAATCAGCCCCAGCATTTT. Translated, it gives CASIYTGGSNQPQHF. This sequence joins TRBV19 and TRBJ1-5, with 9 bases identical to TRBD1. Germline-derived CDR1 and CDR2 are LNHDA and SQIVND (reference sequence). V shed 7 bases and J 3 bases; nucleotides not matched to a gene: 7. The CDR3 spans 15 residues.

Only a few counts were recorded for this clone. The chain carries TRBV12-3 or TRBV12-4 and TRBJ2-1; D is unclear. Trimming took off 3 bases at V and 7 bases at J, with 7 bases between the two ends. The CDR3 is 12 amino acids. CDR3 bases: TGTGCCAGCAGTTTTTTCGTAAATGAGCAGTTCTTC. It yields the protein CASSFFVNEQFF.

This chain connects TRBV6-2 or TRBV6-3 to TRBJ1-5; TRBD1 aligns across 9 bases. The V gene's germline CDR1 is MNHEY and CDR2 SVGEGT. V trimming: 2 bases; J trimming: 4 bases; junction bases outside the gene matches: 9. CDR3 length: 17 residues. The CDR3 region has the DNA TGTGCCAGCAGTTACCAAAACAGGGGGCGCGGGAATCAGCCCCAGCATTTT. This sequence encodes CASSYQNRGRGNQPQHF.

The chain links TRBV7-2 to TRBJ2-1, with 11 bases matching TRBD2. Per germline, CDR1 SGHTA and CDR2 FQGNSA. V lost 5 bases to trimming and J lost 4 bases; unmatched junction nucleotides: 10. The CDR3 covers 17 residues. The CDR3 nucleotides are TGTGCCAGCAGCCCCCTGGGACTAGCGGAACGATACAATGAGCAGTTCTTC. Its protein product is CASSPLGLAERYNEQFF.

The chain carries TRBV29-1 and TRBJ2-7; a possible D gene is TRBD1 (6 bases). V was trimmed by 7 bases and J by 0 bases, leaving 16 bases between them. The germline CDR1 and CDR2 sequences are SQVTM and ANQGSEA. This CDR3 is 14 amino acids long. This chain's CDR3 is CSAIGQSSSYEQYF. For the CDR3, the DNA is TGCAGCGCCATCGGACAGAGTAGCTCCTACGAGCAGTACTTC.

The CDR3 protein is CASTARVGTSGSLGETQYF. For the CDR3, the DNA is TGTGCCAGCACCGCCAGGGTAGGGACTAGCGGGAGCCTAGGTGAGACCCAGTACTTC. The chain employs TRBV2 and TRBJ2-5, with 14 bases fitting TRBD2. Germline V lookup: CDR1 SNHLY, CDR2 FYNNEI. The CDR3 extends over 19 amino acids. V shed 7 bases, J shed 5 bases, and the junction held 18 bases outside the gene matches.

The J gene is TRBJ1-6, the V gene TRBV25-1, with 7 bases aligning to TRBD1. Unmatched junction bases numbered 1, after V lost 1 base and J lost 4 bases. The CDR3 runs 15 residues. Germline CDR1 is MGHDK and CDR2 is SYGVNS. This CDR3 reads CASSEWTGYNSPLHF. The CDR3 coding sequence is TGTGCCAGCAGTGAATGGACAGGATATAATTCACCCCTCCACTTT.